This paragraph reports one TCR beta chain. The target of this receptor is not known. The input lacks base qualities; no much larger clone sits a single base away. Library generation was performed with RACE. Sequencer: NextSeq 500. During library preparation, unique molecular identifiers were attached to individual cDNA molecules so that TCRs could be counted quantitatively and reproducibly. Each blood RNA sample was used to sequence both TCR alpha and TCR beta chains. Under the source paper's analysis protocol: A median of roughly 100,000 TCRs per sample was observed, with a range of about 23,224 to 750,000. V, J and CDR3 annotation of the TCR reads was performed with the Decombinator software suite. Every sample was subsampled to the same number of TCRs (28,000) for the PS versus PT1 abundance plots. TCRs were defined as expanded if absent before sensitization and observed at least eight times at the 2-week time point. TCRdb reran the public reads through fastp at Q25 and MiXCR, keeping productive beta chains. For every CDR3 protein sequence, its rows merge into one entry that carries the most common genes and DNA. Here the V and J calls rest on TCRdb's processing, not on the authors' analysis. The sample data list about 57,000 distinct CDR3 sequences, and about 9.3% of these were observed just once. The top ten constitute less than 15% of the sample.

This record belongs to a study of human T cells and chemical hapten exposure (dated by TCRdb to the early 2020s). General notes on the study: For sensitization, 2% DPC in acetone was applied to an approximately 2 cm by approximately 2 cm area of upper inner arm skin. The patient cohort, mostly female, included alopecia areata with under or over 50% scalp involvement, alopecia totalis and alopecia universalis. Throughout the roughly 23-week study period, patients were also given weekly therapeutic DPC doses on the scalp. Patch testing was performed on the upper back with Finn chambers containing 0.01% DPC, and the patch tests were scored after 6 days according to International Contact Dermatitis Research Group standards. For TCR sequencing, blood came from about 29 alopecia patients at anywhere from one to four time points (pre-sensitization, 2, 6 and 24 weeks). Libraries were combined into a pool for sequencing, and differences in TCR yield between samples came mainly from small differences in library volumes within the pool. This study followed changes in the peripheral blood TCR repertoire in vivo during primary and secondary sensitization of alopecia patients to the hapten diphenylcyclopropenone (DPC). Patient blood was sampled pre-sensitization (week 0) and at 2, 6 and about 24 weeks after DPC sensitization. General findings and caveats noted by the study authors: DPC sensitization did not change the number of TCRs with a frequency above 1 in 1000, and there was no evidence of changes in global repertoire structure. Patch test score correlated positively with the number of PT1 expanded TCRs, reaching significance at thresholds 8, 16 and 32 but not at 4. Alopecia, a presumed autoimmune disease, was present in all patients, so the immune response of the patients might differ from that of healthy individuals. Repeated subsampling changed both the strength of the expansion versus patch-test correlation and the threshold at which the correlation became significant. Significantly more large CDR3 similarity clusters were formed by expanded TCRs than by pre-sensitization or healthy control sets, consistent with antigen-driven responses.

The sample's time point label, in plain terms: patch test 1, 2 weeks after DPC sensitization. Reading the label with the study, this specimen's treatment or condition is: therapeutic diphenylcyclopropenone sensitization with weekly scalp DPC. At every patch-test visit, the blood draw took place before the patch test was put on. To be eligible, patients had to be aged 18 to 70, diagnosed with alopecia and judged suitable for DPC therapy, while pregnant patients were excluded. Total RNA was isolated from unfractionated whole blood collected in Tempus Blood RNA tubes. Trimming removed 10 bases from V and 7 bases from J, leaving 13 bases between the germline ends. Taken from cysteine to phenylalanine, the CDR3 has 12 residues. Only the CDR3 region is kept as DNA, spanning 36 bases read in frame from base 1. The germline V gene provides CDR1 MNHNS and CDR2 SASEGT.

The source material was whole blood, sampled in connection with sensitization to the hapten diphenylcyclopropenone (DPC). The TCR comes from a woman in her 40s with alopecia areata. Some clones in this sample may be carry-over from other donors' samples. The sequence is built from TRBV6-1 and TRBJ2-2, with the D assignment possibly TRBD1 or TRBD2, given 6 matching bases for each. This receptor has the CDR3 CATKGGLGELFF. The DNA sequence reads TGTGCCACCAAAGGGGGGCTCGGGGAGCTGTTTTTT.